The rows below give T cell receptor beta chains drawn from one sample of a study of T cell repertoires in cytomegalovirus infection. TCRdb re-derived calls from the reads in MiXCR, one entry per CDR3 protein. The sample lists roughly 630,000 distinct CDR3 sequences, 20% to 25% occurring once. The sample was CD8+ T cells from PBMCs. The source is a human donor in good health (CMV status not recorded). Some clones in this sample may be carry-over from other donors' samples. The CDR3 runs from the conserved cysteine through the conserved F or W. The order of the fields is D gene, V gene, J gene, clone size, CDR3 DNA, CDR3 protein. A D gene is named only where the DNA matches it firmly. Rows may omit the clone size; those that give it use once, few, many or a size class.

d_gene: TRBD1
v_gene: TRBV4-2
j_gene: TRBJ2-2
abundance: .
CDR3nt: TGTGCCAGCAGCCTGCCGGGACAGGCGAACACCGAGGAGCTGTTTTTT
CDR3aa: CASSLPGQANTEELFF

d_gene: .
v_gene: TRBV7-9
j_gene: TRBJ2-2
abundance: many
CDR3nt: TGTGCCAGCAGCCGGGGGATGAACACCGGGGAGCTGTTTTTT
CDR3aa: CASSRGMNTGELFF

d_gene: .
v_gene: TRBV3-1
j_gene: TRBJ2-1
abundance: .
CDR3nt: TGTGCCAGCAGCCAACACGGGGGCCGGAGCTCCTACAATGAGCAGTTCTTC
CDR3aa: CASSQHGGRSSYNEQFF

d_gene: TRBD2
v_gene: TRBV12-3/TRBV12-4
j_gene: TRBJ2-5
abundance: many
CDR3nt: TGTGCCAGCAGAGGACTAGGAGAGACCCAGTACTTC
CDR3aa: CASRGLGETQYF

d_gene: .
v_gene: TRBV7-8
j_gene: TRBJ1-4
abundance: .
CDR3nt: TGTGCCAGCAGCTTCGGGGGGGGAGAAAAACTGTTTTTT
CDR3aa: CASSFGGGEKLFF

d_gene: .
v_gene: TRBV7-4
j_gene: TRBJ2-3
abundance: few
CDR3nt: TGTGCCAGCAGCTTTGGGGGCTTGGGAGATACGCAGTATTTT
CDR3aa: CASSFGGLGDTQYF

d_gene: TRBD1
v_gene: TRBV29-1
j_gene: TRBJ2-6
abundance: .
CDR3nt: TGCAGCGTTGAAGTATGGGACAGGAGCTCTGGGGCCAACGTCCTGACTTTC
CDR3aa: CSVEVWDRSSGANVLTF

d_gene: TRBD1
v_gene: TRBV6-5
j_gene: TRBJ2-3
abundance: .
CDR3nt: TGTGCCAGCAGTTACGGGCAGCGAGGGACAGATACGCGGTATTTT
CDR3aa: CASSYGQRGTDTRYF

d_gene: .
v_gene: TRBV10-3
j_gene: TRBJ2-1
abundance: many
CDR3nt: TGTGCCATCAGTGAGGGACAGCGAAACTACAATGAGCAGTTCTTC
CDR3aa: CAISEGQRNYNEQFF

d_gene: .
v_gene: TRBV6-6
j_gene: TRBJ1-6
abundance: few
CDR3nt: TGTGCCAGCAGTTACGGAGGGGCCAGCTCCTATAATTCACCCCTCCACTTT
CDR3aa: CASSYGGASSYNSPLHF

d_gene: TRBD1
v_gene: TRBV29-1
j_gene: TRBJ2-1
abundance: few
CDR3nt: TGCAGCGTGACCGGGACAGGGGACCACAATGAGCAGTTCTTC
CDR3aa: CSVTGTGDHNEQFF

d_gene: TRBD1
v_gene: TRBV29-1
j_gene: TRBJ1-1
abundance: .
CDR3nt: TGCAGCGTTCAGGGGGAGGGCACTGAAGCTTTCTTT
CDR3aa: CSVQGEGTEAFF

d_gene: .
v_gene: TRBV5-1
j_gene: TRBJ2-6
abundance: .
CDR3nt: TGCGCCAGCAGCTTGCATTTCGGCTCTGGGGCCAACGTCCTGACTTTC
CDR3aa: CASSLHFGSGANVLTF

d_gene: .
v_gene: TRBV12-3/TRBV12-4
j_gene: TRBJ2-7
abundance: few
CDR3nt: TGTGCCACCTCCTGGGGGACTTTTTACGAGCAGTACTTC
CDR3aa: CATSWGTFYEQYF

d_gene: .
v_gene: TRBV5-4
j_gene: TRBJ2-7
abundance: few
CDR3nt: TGTGCCAGCAGCTTAACCCCGAGCTCCTACGAGCAGTACTTC
CDR3aa: CASSLTPSSYEQYF

d_gene: TRBD1
v_gene: TRBV5-5
j_gene: TRBJ2-1
abundance: few
CDR3nt: TGTGCCAGCAGCCAGAGACAGGGCCACAATGAGCAGTTCTTC
CDR3aa: CASSQRQGHNEQFF

d_gene: .
v_gene: TRBV15
j_gene: TRBJ2-2
abundance: .
CDR3nt: TGTGCCACCAGCAGAGATGGGACCGGGGAGCTGTTTTTT
CDR3aa: CATSRDGTGELFF

d_gene: .
v_gene: TRBV7-4
j_gene: TRBJ2-2
abundance: .
CDR3nt: TGTGCCAACAGCCTCAGGGGAAACACCGGGGAGCTGTTTTTT
CDR3aa: CANSLRGNTGELFF

d_gene: TRBD1
v_gene: TRBV7-4
j_gene: TRBJ2-4
abundance: .
CDR3nt: TGTGCCAGCAGCTTTGGGACAGCCAACATTCAGTACTTC
CDR3aa: CASSFGTANIQYF

d_gene: .
v_gene: TRBV7-8
j_gene: TRBJ2-7
abundance: many
CDR3nt: TGTGCCAGCAGCTCCGCAGGGTTCCCCTACGAGCAGTACTTC
CDR3aa: CASSSAGFPYEQYF

d_gene: .
v_gene: TRBV29-1
j_gene: TRBJ1-2
abundance: .
CDR3nt: TGCAGCGCTCGGGACGGCGACTATGGCTACACCTTC
CDR3aa: CSARDGDYGYTF

d_gene: .
v_gene: TRBV12-5
j_gene: TRBJ2-5
abundance: few
CDR3nt: TGTGCTAGTGGTTTTTCTCTTCCGGGCAGTAACAGCTTCCAAGAGACCCAGTACTTC
CDR3aa: CASGFSLPGSNSFQETQYF

d_gene: TRBD1
v_gene: TRBV2
j_gene: TRBJ2-1
abundance: few
CDR3nt: TGTGCCAGGGTAACTCCGGGACAGGGTGGTGAGCAGTTCTTC
CDR3aa: CARVTPGQGGEQFF

d_gene: .
v_gene: TRBV6-8
j_gene: TRBJ2-7
abundance: few
CDR3nt: TGTGCCAGCAGGATTGGACAGCGAGCCTACGAGCAGTACTTC
CDR3aa: CASRIGQRAYEQYF

d_gene: .
v_gene: TRBV5-5
j_gene: TRBJ1-4
abundance: many
CDR3nt: TGTGCCAGCAGCTTTACCGGGACAAAACGTGAAAAACTGTTTTTT
CDR3aa: CASSFTGTKREKLFF

d_gene: .
v_gene: TRBV7-2
j_gene: TRBJ2-5
abundance: many
CDR3nt: TGTGCCAGCAGCCTACGCGAGATTATAGAGACCCAGTACTTC
CDR3aa: CASSLREIIETQYF